This is a list of T cell receptor beta chains from one sample in a study of early T cells in non-severe SARS-CoV-2 infection. TCRdb passed the 5' RACE reads through MiXCR, listing each CDR3 protein once. The sample records tens of thousands of distinct CDR3 sequences, roughly an eighth being singletons. The sample consisted of whole blood. These receptors all stem from an adult who was a healthcare worker with PCR-confirmed SARS-CoV-2 infection or an uninfected control (not recorded which). Both conserved end residues are part of each CDR3.

j_gene,v_gene,CDR3aa
TRBJ2-1,TRBV20-1,CSAASLGGAPYNEQFF
TRBJ1-1,TRBV5-1,CASATGTGSFGTEAFF
TRBJ2-3,TRBV4-2,CASSQVSSRILTDTQYF
TRBJ2-7,TRBV5-1,CASSRAAGASYEQYF
TRBJ2-5,TRBV7-7,CASSLRGDGRETQYF
TRBJ2-5,TRBV29-1,CSVPAGGNQETQYF
TRBJ2-7,TRBV20-1,CSARDLSEDLGEQYF
TRBJ2-5,TRBV21-1,CATTGETQYF
TRBJ2-7,TRBV7-2,CASRTGQGIYEQYF
TRBJ2-1,TRBV5-1,CASSYPNRSGTSGSNEQFF
TRBJ1-2,TRBV10-3,CAISESRSPNYGYTF
TRBJ1-1,TRBV18,CASSPRGGQDTEAFF
TRBJ2-7,TRBV12-3/TRBV12-4,CASRSTGGYEQYF
TRBJ2-7,TRBV28,CASETRATYEQYF
TRBJ2-2,TRBV20-1,CSARDPRVTGELFF
TRBJ1-1,TRBV30,CAWSPSTGEAFF
TRBJ2-1,TRBV6-5,CASSSNGPYNEQFF
TRBJ2-1,TRBV5-1,CASSLALADYNEQFF
TRBJ2-2,TRBV24-1,CATSDAAGGPSGELFF
TRBJ1-4,TRBV10-3,CATSGLTINEKLFF
TRBJ2-1,TRBV4-3,CASSQDWRQGGNEQFF
TRBJ2-3,TRBV29-1,CSVEDPTGQTADTQYF
TRBJ2-7,TRBV27,CASSPGTSGAGGQYF
TRBJ1-2,TRBV27,CASKPGQLYGYTF
TRBJ2-7,TRBV18,CASSSPGLAGGYEQYF
TRBJ2-7,TRBV6-4,CASSRTSGRASSSYEQYF
TRBJ2-3,TRBV29-1,CSFGLAGPTDTQYF
TRBJ1-1,TRBV11-2,CASSLAARGLYTEAFF
TRBJ1-1,TRBV7-6,CASRATADTEAFF
TRBJ1-4,TRBV2,CASSSKTGEKLFF
TRBJ2-4,TRBV20-1,CSAAIPMSGLAKNIQYF
TRBJ2-3,TRBV29-1,CSVVDRLNTQYF
TRBJ2-2,TRBV20-1,CSASDPSGVAGELFF
TRBJ2-2,TRBV27,CASSWASGARTNTGELFF